The T cell receptor (beta chain) described here comes from a study of blood T cell repertoires in COVID-19. The germline CDR1 and CDR2 sequences are SEHNR and FQNEAQ (reference sequence). The CDR3 extends over 16 amino acids. J lost 6 bases, V lost 1 base, and 9 bases had no gene match. Measured with immunoSEQ multiplex PCR; TCRdb has only the in-frame clones, and not every one. Among approximately 70,000 clones listed, 85% to 90% were seen once. The V gene is TRBV7-9, the J gene TRBJ1-1; 9 positions match TRBD1. The sequenced sample consisted of peripheral blood. This clonotype originated in a human donor in a cohort sampled during active COVID-19. As DNA, the CDR3 is TGTGCCAGCAGCTTAGGGTGGGGACAGGGTGACTCTGAAGCTTTCTTT. It codes for CASSLGWGQGDSEAFF.